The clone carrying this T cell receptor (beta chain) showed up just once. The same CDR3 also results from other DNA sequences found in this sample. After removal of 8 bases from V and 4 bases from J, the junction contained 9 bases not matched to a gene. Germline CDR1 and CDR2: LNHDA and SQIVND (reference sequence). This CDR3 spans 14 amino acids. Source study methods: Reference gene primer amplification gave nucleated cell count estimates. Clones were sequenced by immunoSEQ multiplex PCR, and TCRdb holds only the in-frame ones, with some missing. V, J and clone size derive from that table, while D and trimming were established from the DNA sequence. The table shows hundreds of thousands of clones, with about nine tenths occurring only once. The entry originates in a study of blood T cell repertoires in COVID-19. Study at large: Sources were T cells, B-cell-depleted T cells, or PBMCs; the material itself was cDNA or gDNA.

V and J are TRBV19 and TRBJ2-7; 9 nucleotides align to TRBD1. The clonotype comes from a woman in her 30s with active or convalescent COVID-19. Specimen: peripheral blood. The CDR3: CASAGLDRGYEQYF. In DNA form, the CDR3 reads TGTGCCAGTGCCGGCTTAGACAGGGGGTACGAGCAGTACTTC. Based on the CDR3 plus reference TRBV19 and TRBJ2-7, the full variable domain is DGGITQSPKYLFRKEGQNVTLSCEQNLNHDAMYWYRQDPGQGLRLIYYSQIVNDFQKGDIAEGYSVSREKKESFPLTVTSAQKNPTAFYLCASAGLDRGYEQYFGPGTRLTVT.